This T cell receptor (beta chain) was recovered during a study of shared clonotypes between healthy human individuals. The study, taken as a whole, reports: The diversity represented, both genetic and in exposure history, was limited by few donors.

Profiling relied on immunoSEQ multiplex PCR, and the TCRdb table lists in-frame clones only, not all of them. The sample has some 2.1 million clones; approximately 92% are singletons. Naive CD8 cells were CD45RO-negative, positively selected for CCR7, excluding terminally differentiated effector memory CD45RA+ cells. All of the donors resided in Nashville, Tennessee, and each was a Caucasian adult. The CDR3 sequence is 15 residues long. V lost 4 bases, J lost 5 bases, and 17 bases lay in between. Germline CDR1 and CDR2: LGHNA and YSLEER. This clone was observed once. Antigen: not known. The sample taken for sequencing was naive CD8+ T cells from PBMCs. The source is a man aged 18-30 years in good health. Some clones in this sample may be carry-over from other donors' samples. The chain is built from TRBV4-3 and TRBJ2-5; D perhaps matches TRBD1 (8 bases). The CDR3: CASSPGQGGAETQYF. CDR3 nucleotide sequence: TGCGCCAGCAGCCCCGGACAGGGAGGGGCTGAGACCCAGTACTTC.